The 30 T cell receptor beta chains presented below share a single source sample, sequenced in a study of CD8+ T cells in alopecia areata. Described treatment: oral pan-JAK inhibitor, 5-10 mg twice daily. Reverse transcription of extracted RNA yielded cDNA, which provided the sequencing template. The method was immunoSEQ multiplex PCR; TCRdb's version includes in-frame clones alone and lacks a portion of them. The sample has around 290,000 clones, roughly 60% seen once. Sequenced here: CD4+ T cells sorted from blood, sampled at week 24, from a patient treated with tofacitinib. These receptors all come from a human donor with alopecia areata.

V gene TRBV29-1 combines with J gene TRBJ2-1, with TRBD2 identical over 8 bases. Per germline, CDR1 SQVTM and CDR2 ANQGSEA. This CDR3 has 13 residues. After removal of 8 bases from V and 8 bases from J, the junction contained 11 bases not matched to a gene. This CDR3 reads CSRGSSGPDEQFF. The CDR3 region has the DNA TGCAGCCGTGGCTCTAGCGGGCCGGATGAGCAGTTCTTC.

The V gene is TRBV19, the J gene TRBJ2-1, with D unresolved. Germline V gene lookup returns CDR1 LNHDA and CDR2 SQIVND (reference sequence). The CDR3 is 16 amino acids. With 0 bases removed from V and 4 bases from J, the gap between germline ends came to 13 bases. CDR3: CASSIETANLYNEQFF. CDR3 bases: TGTGCCAGTAGTATAGAAACGGCCAACCTATACAATGAGCAGTTCTTC. The variable domain in full, completed from reference TRBV19 and TRBJ2-1, reads DGGITQSPKYLFRKEGQNVTLSCEQNLNHDAMYWYRQDPGQGLRLIYYSQIVNDFQKGDIAEGYSVSREKKESFPLTVTSAQKNPTAFYLCASSIETANLYNEQFFGPGTRLTVL.

The chain has TRBV25-1 and TRBJ1-1; D possibly corresponds to TRBD1 (5 bases). V was cut by 5 bases and J by 0 bases, with 13 bases left in between. The germline V gene has CDR1 MGHDK and CDR2 SYGVNS. The CDR3 sequence is 15 residues long. The CDR3 DNA sequence: TGTGCCAGCAGTAGGGTGGGGACCTTGAACACTGAAGCTTTCTTT. Protein sequence: CASSRVGTLNTEAFF.

As regards this clone: Other DNA sequences in the sample encode the same CDR3. The chain couples TRBV27 to TRBJ2-6; D is unresolved. Germline V gene lookup returns CDR1 MNHEY and CDR2 SMNVEV (reference sequence). The CDR3 has 13 residues. Trimming cost V 3 bases and J 1 base, with 1 base left between them. CDR3 sequence: CASSLSGANVLTF. The CDR3 bases are TGTGCCAGCAGTTTGTCTGGGGCCAACGTCCTGACTTTC.

The chain is built from TRBV30 and TRBJ2-7; D gene ambiguous. Trimming pared 4 bases from V and 7 bases from J, leaving 17 bases between. The CDR3 has 13 residues. The germline CDR1 and CDR2 sequences are GTSNPN and SVGIG (reference sequence). This CDR3 reads CAWMPDRLGEQYF. Written as DNA, the CDR3 is TGTGCCTGGATGCCAGACCGGTTGGGTGAGCAGTACTTC.

V gene TRBV6-1 combines with J gene TRBJ2-1, with 11 bases that match TRBD1. Germline CDR1 is MNHNS and CDR2 is SASEGT. The CDR3 contains 15 residues. Trimming at V came to 6 bases and at J to 9 bases, leaving 10 bases not matched to a gene. Written as DNA, the CDR3 is TGTGCCAGCAGGCTTGTCGGACAGGGGGCGCGTGAGCAGTTCTTC. Translating gives CASRLVGQGAREQFF.

The chain links TRBV29-1 to TRBJ1-5; D is undetermined. Germline-derived CDR1 and CDR2 are SQVTM and ANQGSEA. Trimming removed 4 bases from V and 2 bases from J, with 9 bases in between. The CDR3 totals 13 residues. Here the CDR3 reads CSVGRQGNQPQHF. The CDR3 DNA sequence: TGCAGCGTTGGGCGGCAGGGCAATCAGCCCCAGCATTTT.

This chain connects TRBV5-1 to TRBJ2-2, with D unresolved. V was shortened by 0 bases and J by 4 bases, with 10 bases between the two germline ends. The length of the CDR3 is 15 residues. Germline V gene sequence: CDR1 SGHRS, CDR2 YFSETQ. The CDR3 region is CASSLVSRSTGELFF. The CDR3, as DNA: TGCGCCAGCAGCTTGGTATCCCGGAGCACCGGGGAGCTGTTTTTT.

Turning to this clone: The sample holds other DNA sequences that translate to the same CDR3. The chain carries TRBV30 and TRBJ2-1, with D unclear. Germline CDR1 GTSNPN, CDR2 SVGIG (reference sequence). V dropped 3 bases and J dropped 3 bases, with 3 bases sitting between them. The CDR3 has 11 residues. CDR3: CAWSVYNEQFF. For the CDR3, the DNA is TGTGCCTGGAGCGTCTACAATGAGCAGTTCTTC.

Only a few counts were recorded for this clone. V is TRBV5-1 and J is TRBJ2-2; tentatively, D is TRBD1 (6 bases). CDR3 length equals 13 residues. The V end lost 6 bases, the J end lost 6 bases, and 12 bases lay between the germline ends. CDR1 and CDR2 (germline): SGHRS, YFSETQ. CDR3 amino acids: CASMMTGAGELFF. The CDR3 DNA is TGCGCCAGCATGATGACAGGAGCCGGGGAGCTGTTTTTT.

This clone was seen a handful of times. The V gene is TRBV25-1, the J gene TRBJ1-2, with D possibly matching TRBD1 (5 bases). Germline V gene lookup returns CDR1 MGHDK and CDR2 SYGVNS. Between the trimmed V and J ends, which lost 5 bases and 8 bases, there was a span of 15 bases. The CDR3 has 13 residues. The CDR3 protein is CASSFGTKGGYTF. CDR3 nucleotide sequence: TGTGCCAGCAGTTTCGGGACCAAGGGAGGCTACACCTTC.

This clone was seen only a few times. The rearrangement links TRBV7-9 to TRBJ1-5, with a possible D match to TRBD1 (5 bases). V shed 0 bases and J shed 3 bases, with 9 bases lying between them. Germline V gene sequence: CDR1 SEHNR, CDR2 FQNEAQ (reference sequence). The CDR3 runs 15 residues. CDR3 amino acids: CASSLAVGANQPQHF. Here the CDR3 DNA reads TGTGCCAGCAGCTTAGCCGTCGGGGCCAATCAGCCCCAGCATTTT.

Only one count was recorded for this clone. The chain is built from TRBV4-2 and TRBJ2-1; 10 bases align to TRBD2. The length of the CDR3 is 15 residues. Germline V gene data show CDR1 as LGHNA and CDR2 as YNFKEQ. Unmatched junction bases numbered 6, after V lost 1 base and J lost 9 bases. This CDR3 reads CASSQGSGGALEQFF. DNA of the CDR3: TGTGCCAGCAGCCAAGGAAGCGGGGGGGCCCTTGAGCAGTTCTTC.

The V and J genes are TRBV15 and TRBJ1-1; no clear D gene. This CDR3 has 14 amino acids. Germline values: CDR1 LNHNV, CDR2 YYDKDF (reference sequence). Trimming stripped 1 base from V and 1 base from J, with 7 bases between. The CDR3 coding sequence is TGTGCCACCAGCAGAGTACGGGGGAACACTGAAGCTTTCTTT. Protein sequence: CATSRVRGNTEAFF.

V and J are TRBV5-6 and TRBJ1-1; D is undetermined. V lost 4 bases to trimming and J lost 11 bases, with 15 bases between them. The germline V gene has CDR1 SGHDT and CDR2 YYEEEE. The CDR3 runs 12 residues. The CDR3 reads CASSPSGYGAFF. The CDR3 nucleotides are TGTGCCAGCAGCCCTTCCGGGTATGGGGCTTTCTTT.

The rearrangement joins TRBV30 to TRBJ2-2; no definite D call. With 2 bases removed from V and 3 bases from J, the gap between germline ends came to 10 bases. The CDR3 runs to 14 residues. Germline values: CDR1 GTSNPN, CDR2 SVGIG (reference sequence). The CDR3 protein is CAWSKAAYTGELFF. In DNA form, the CDR3 reads TGTGCCTGGAGTAAGGCAGCCTACACCGGGGAGCTGTTTTTT.

This clone has only a few counts. The chain has TRBV29-1 and TRBJ1-1; no clear D. V was shortened by 4 bases and J by 5 bases, with 11 bases between the two germline ends. The CDR3 runs 12 residues. Germline lookup yields CDR1 SQVTM and CDR2 ANQGSEA. CDR3 sequence: CSVGRAGTEAFF. The CDR3, as DNA: TGCAGCGTTGGGAGGGCGGGAACTGAAGCTTTCTTT. Drawing the rest from reference TRBV29-1 and TRBJ1-1, the complete variable domain is SAVISQKPSRDICQRGTSLTIQCQVDSQVTMMFWYRQQPGQSLTLIATANQGSEATYESGFVIDKFPISRPNLTFSTLTVSNMSPEDSSIYLCSVGRAGTEAFFGQGTRLTVV.

The chain employs TRBV5-1 and TRBJ2-7, with TRBD1 as a possible D gene (6 bases). CDR1 is SGHRS, CDR2 YFSETQ, per germline. V was shortened by 5 bases and J by 3 bases, with 12 bases between the two germline ends. This CDR3 comprises 13 residues. Here the CDR3 reads CASRQGTRYEQYF. CDR3 nucleotide sequence: TGCGCCAGCAGACAGGGCACCCGCTACGAGCAGTACTTC.

This clone occurred once. This chain connects TRBV5-1 to TRBJ1-1; D perhaps matches TRBD1 (6 bases). The CDR3 extends over 14 amino acids. Between the trimmed V and J ends, which lost 0 bases and 2 bases, there was a span of 8 bases. Germline CDR1 reads SGHRS; CDR2 reads YFSETQ. Here the CDR3 DNA reads TGCGCCAGCAGCTTGGTAGGGGGAAACACTGAAGCTTTCTTT. Encoded protein: CASSLVGGNTEAFF.

J is TRBJ1-1 and V is TRBV20-1; the D is unclear. The CDR3 totals 11 residues. V gave up 4 bases and J gave up 6 bases, with 9 bases separating them. Looked up from germline, CDR1 is DFQATT and CDR2 is SNEGSKA (reference sequence). This chain's CDR3 is CSATRGAEAFF. Here the CDR3 DNA reads TGCAGTGCTACACGTGGGGCTGAAGCTTTCTTT.

The sample holds one count of this clone. The J gene is TRBJ2-2, the V gene TRBV29-1; 7 positions match TRBD1. There are 14 residues in the CDR3. The trim removed 4 bases at V and 4 bases at J, leaving 6 bases unmatched. Per the germline V gene, CDR1 is SQVTM and CDR2 is ANQGSEA. The CDR3, as DNA: TGCAGCGTTGGCCGGGACAGTGGCACCGGGGAGCTGTTTTTT. It yields the protein CSVGRDSGTGELFF.

This chain connects TRBV29-1 to TRBJ1-1, with TRBD1 matching over 8 bases. Germline V gene lookup returns CDR1 SQVTM and CDR2 ANQGSEA. Trimming removed 7 bases from V and 7 bases from J; junction bases left unmatched: 8. The CDR3 covers 12 residues. This chain's CDR3 is CSASQGGDEAFF. For the CDR3, the DNA is TGCAGCGCCTCACAGGGGGGCGATGAAGCTTTCTTT.

The chain uses TRBV5-1 and TRBJ2-6; weak D call: TRBD2 (5 bases). Trimming pared 7 bases from V and 3 bases from J, leaving 20 bases between. The length of the CDR3 is 17 residues. Germline V CDR1 and CDR2: SGHRS, YFSETQ. CDR3 in DNA: TGCGCCAGCTCTCCAATTCGGGGTGCTCTTGGGGCCAACGTCCTGACTTTC. This encodes CASSPIRGALGANVLTF.

The chain recombines TRBV7-6 with TRBJ2-7; tentatively, D is TRBD1 (5 bases). The CDR3 runs 17 residues. V was shortened by 1 base and J by 5 bases, with 21 bases between the two germline ends. Germline-derived CDR1 and CDR2 are SGHVS and FNYEAQ. The CDR3, as DNA: TGTGCCAGCAGCTTAGTGGCTCTCCCAGGGTTTTTGGACGAGCAGTACTTC. Amino acid sequence: CASSLVALPGFLDEQYF.

This clone was observed a few times. The V gene is TRBV10-3, the J gene TRBJ2-3; D is perhaps TRBD2 (5 bases). The CDR3 spans 13 residues. Germline CDR1 and CDR2: ENHRY and SYGVKD. Trimming shortened V by 7 bases and J by 0 bases, and 8 bases separated the two germline ends. Here the CDR3 reads CAIKGDSTDTQYF. The CDR3 coding sequence is TGTGCCATCAAGGGAGATAGCACAGATACGCAGTATTTT.

The V gene is TRBV30, the J gene TRBJ1-3; D ambiguous. CDR1 is GTSNPN, CDR2 SVGIG, per germline (reference sequence). Trimming removed 2 bases from V and 0 bases from J, with 14 bases in between. The CDR3 consists of 16 residues. The DNA of the CDR3 is TGTGCCTGGAGTTCGGCGGGCAGACTCTCTGGAAACACCATATATTTT. Residues: CAWSSAGRLSGNTIYF.

The table lists this clone with a few counts. This chain links TRBV27 with TRBJ2-2; TRBD2 matches at 11 bases. CDR3 length: 17 residues. Trimming took 0 bases from V and 4 from J; bases not matched to a gene: 4. The germline V gene encodes CDR1 MNHEY and CDR2 SMNVEV (reference sequence). The DNA of the CDR3 is TGTGCCAGCAGTTTATCCCGCGGGACTAGCGGCACCGGGGAGCTGTTTTTT. Its protein is CASSLSRGTSGTGELFF.

Only a few counts were recorded for this clone. The genes are TRBV6-1 and TRBJ1-3; 8 bases map to TRBD1. The CDR3 sequence is 14 residues long. CDR1 is MNHNS, CDR2 SASEGT, per germline. With 6 bases clipped from V and 2 bases from J, the junction kept 3 bases outside the gene matches. The CDR3 spells CASSRTGTGNTIYF. The CDR3 DNA follows: TGTGCCAGCAGCCGGACAGGGACTGGAAACACCATATATTTT.

This sequence joins TRBV5-1 and TRBJ2-5, with a tentative D call TRBD2 (5 bases). V lost 3 bases and J 5 bases, leaving 11 bases between the germline ends. CDR3 length: 13 residues. CDR1 and CDR2 (germline): SGHRS, YFSETQ. CDR3 sequence (DNA): TGCGCCAGCAGCTCCGGGGTGGGGGAGACCCAGTACTTC. It codes for CASSSGVGETQYF. The whole variable domain, filled in from reference TRBV5-1 and TRBJ2-5, reads KAGVTQTPRYLIKTRGQQVTLSCSPISGHRSVSWYQQTPGQGLQFLFEYFSETQRNKGNFPGRFSGRQFSNSRSEMNVSTLELGDSALYLCASSSGVGETQYFGPGTRLLVL.

The chain employs TRBV20-1 and TRBJ2-5; D is ambiguous. V gave up 6 bases and J gave up 4 bases, with 9 bases separating them. CDR1 and CDR2 (germline): DFQATT, SNEGSKA (reference sequence). The CDR3 runs 11 residues. The CDR3 here is CSAGIRETQYF. As DNA, the CDR3 is TGCAGTGCGGGGATTCGAGAGACCCAGTACTTC.